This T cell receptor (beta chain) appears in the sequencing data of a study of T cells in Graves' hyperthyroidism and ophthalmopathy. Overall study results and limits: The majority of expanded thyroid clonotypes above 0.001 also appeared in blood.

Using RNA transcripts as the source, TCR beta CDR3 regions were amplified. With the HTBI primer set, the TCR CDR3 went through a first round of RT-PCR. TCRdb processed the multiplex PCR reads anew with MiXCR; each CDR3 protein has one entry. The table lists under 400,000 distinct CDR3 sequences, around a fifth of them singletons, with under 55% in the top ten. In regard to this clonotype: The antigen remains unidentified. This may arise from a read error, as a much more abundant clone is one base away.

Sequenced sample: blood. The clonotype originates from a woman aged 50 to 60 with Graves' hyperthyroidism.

CDR3: CASSLLGGDTEAFF. The CDR3 DNA sequence: TGTGCCAGCTCACTACTCGGGGGAGACACTGAAGCTTTCTTT. V is TRBV18 and J is TRBJ1-1; D perhaps matches TRBD1 (5 bases). This CDR3 is built from 14 residues. The V gene lost 4 bases and the J gene lost 3 bases, with 12 bases spanning the gap. CDR1 is KGHSH and CDR2 is LQKENI in the germline V gene.